The source of this T cell receptor (beta chain) is a study of blood T cells in healthy people across ages. Primers used in a second PCR of about 6 to 11 cycles were a sample-barcoded 5' primer and a J-beta primer mix. Each CDR3 protein is one row after TCRdb ran MiXCR on the 5' RACE reads. Among over a million distinct CDR3 sequences listed, around 45% were seen once. General study points: Naive T cell percentage showed a strong correlation with TCR beta diversity.

Each donor gave 9 to 10 milliliters of peripheral blood. Samples each had at least 5 micrograms of total RNA extracted. This CDR3 has 13 residues. CDR1 is DFQATT, CDR2 SNEGSKA, per germline (reference sequence). V shed 6 bases and J shed 8 bases, with 16 bases lying between them. The sample holds a few counts of this clonotype. Its matching antigen is unknown. The clonotype originates from a woman aged 55-69 years in good health. The sample consisted of blood. The rearrangement joins TRBV20-1 to TRBJ1-4, with a tentative D call TRBD1 (5 bases). The CDR3 nucleotides read TGCAGTGCGACCGGGACTCGCTCGGAAAAACTGTTTTTT. Protein sequence: CSATGTRSEKLFF.